This TCR beta chain derives from a study of response to subunit inactivated influenza vaccine. Whole-study findings and limits: Only a handful of new T cells, the authors suggested, are recruited with each seasonal influenza vaccination.

Germline CDR1 reads SGHDT; CDR2 reads YYEEEE. V lost 4 bases and J 8 bases, leaving 19 bases between the germline ends. The CDR3 runs 16 residues. TCRdb ran MiXCR on the RT-PCR reads and lists one entry per CDR3 protein. The top ten clones hold 6% to 8% of a sample with roughly 700,000 distinct CDR3 sequences, 14% of them seen once. This clonotype came up many times. What it binds is unknown. The sequences come from PBMCs from blood, collected roughly 15 days before vaccination. The chain combines TRBV5-6 with TRBJ1-6, with D unresolved. The clonotype comes from a man aged 45-60 years who received an inactivated influenza vaccine. CDR3 in DNA: TGTGCCAGCAGCCCCCGGGCCGCGGTTTTGGATTCACCCCTCCACTTT. It encodes CASSPRAAVLDSPLHF.